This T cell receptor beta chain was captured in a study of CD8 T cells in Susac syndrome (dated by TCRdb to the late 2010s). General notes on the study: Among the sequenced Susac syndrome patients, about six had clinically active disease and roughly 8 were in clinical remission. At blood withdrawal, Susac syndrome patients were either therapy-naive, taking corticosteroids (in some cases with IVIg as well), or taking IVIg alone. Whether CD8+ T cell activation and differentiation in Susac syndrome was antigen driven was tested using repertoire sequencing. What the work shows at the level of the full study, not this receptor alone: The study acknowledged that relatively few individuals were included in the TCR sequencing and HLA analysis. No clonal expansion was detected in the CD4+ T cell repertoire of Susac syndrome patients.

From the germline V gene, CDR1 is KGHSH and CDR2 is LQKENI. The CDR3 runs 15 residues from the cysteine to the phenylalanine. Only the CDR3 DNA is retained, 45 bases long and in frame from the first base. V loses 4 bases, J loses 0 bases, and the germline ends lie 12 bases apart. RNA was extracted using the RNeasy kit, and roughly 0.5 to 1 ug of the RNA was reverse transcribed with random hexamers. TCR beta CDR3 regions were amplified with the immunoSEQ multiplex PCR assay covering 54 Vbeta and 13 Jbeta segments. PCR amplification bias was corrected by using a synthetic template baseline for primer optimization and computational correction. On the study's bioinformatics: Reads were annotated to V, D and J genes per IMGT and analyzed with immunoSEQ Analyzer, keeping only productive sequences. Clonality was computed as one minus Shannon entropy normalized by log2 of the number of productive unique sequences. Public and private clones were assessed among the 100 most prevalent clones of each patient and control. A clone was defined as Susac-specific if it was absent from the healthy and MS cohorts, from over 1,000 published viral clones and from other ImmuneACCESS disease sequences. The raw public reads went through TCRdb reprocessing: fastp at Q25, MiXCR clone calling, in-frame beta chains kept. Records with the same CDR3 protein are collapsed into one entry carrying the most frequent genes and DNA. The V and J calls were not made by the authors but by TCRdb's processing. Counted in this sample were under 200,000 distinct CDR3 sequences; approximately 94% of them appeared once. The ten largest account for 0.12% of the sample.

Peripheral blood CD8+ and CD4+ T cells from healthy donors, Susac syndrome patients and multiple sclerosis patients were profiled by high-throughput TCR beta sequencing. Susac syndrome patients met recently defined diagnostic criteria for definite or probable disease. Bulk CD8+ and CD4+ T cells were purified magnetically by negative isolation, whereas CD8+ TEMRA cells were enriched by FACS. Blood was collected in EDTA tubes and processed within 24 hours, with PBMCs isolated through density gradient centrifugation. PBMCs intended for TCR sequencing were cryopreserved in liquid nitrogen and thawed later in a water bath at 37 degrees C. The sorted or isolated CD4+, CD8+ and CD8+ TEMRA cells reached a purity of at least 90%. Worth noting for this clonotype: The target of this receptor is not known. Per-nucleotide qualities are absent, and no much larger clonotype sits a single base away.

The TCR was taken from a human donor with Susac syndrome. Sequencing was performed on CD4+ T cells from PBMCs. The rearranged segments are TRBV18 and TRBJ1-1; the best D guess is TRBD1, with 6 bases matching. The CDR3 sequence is CASSLGGAMNTEAFF. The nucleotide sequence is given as TGTGCCAGCTCACTTGGGGGCGCGATGAACACTGAAGCTTTCTTT.